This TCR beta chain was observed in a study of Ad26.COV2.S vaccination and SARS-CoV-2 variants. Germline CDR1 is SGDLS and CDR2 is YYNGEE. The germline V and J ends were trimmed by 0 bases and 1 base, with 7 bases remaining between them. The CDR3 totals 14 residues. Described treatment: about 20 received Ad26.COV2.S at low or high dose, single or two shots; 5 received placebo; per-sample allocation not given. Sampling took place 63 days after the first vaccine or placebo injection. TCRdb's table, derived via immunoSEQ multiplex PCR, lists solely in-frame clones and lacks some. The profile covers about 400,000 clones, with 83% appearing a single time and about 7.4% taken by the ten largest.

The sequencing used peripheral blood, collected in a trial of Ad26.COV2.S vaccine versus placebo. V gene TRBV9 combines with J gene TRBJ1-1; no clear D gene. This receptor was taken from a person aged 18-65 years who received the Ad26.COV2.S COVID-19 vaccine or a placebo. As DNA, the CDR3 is TGTGCCAGCAGCGTAGGGCTTTCGAACACTGAAGCTTTCTTT. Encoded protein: CASSVGLSNTEAFF.